This paragraph reports one T cell receptor beta chain. Antigen: not known. The CDR3 extends over 15 amino acids. The ends were cut back, 1 base at V and 4 bases at J, with 11 bases in the middle. The germline CDR1 and CDR2 sequences are LNHDA and SQIVND (reference sequence). This entry belongs to a study of PD-1 blockade in classical Hodgkin lymphoma. The overall study: Each patient was given nivolumab 3 mg/kg through a vein every 2 weeks. Points from the study as a whole: Exclusion covered patients beginning nivolumab under 1 year post-ASCT.

After autologous stem cell transplantation all patients relapsed, and prior brentuximab vedotin exposure differed between cohorts. TCRdb's table, derived via immunoSEQ multiplex PCR, lists solely in-frame clones and lacks some. The sample holds about 85,000 clones, around 90% seen once. Sequenced here: peripheral blood mononuclear cells (PBMCs), sampled before the second cycle of nivolumab. The genes are TRBV19 and TRBJ1-5; no clear D. The receptor comes from a human donor with classical Hodgkin lymphoma. The CDR3, as DNA: TGTGCCAGTAGTATAGTCCATTACGGGAATCAGCCCCAGCATTTT. This encodes CASSIVHYGNQPQHF.